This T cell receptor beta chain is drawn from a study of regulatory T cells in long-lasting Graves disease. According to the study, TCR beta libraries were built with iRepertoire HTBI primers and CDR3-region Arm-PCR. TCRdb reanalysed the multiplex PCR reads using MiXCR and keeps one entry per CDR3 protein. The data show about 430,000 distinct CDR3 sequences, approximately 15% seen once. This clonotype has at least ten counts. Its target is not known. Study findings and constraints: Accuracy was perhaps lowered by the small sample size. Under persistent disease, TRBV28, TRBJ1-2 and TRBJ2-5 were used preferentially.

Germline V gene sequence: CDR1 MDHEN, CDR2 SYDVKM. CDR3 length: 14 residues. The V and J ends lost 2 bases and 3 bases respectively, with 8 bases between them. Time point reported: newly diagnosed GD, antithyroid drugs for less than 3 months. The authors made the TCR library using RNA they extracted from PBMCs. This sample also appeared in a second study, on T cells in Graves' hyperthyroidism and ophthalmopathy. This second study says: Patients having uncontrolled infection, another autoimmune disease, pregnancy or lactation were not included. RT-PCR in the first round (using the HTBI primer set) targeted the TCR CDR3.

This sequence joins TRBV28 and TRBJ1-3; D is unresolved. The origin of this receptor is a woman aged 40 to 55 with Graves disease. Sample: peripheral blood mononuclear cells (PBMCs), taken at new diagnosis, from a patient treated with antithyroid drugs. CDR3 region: CASSLSDIGNTIYF. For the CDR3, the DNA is TGTGCCAGCAGTTTAAGTGACATTGGAAACACCATATATTTT.